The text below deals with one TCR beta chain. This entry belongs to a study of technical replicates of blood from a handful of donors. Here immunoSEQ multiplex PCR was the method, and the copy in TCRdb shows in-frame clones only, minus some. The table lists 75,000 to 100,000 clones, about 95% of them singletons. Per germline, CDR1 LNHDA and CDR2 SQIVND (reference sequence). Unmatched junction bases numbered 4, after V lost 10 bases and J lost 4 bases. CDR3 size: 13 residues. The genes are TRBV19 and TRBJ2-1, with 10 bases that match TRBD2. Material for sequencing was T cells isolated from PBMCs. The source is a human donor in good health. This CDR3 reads CATEREGYNEQFF. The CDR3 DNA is TGTGCCACTGAGCGGGAGGGTTACAATGAGCAGTTCTTC.